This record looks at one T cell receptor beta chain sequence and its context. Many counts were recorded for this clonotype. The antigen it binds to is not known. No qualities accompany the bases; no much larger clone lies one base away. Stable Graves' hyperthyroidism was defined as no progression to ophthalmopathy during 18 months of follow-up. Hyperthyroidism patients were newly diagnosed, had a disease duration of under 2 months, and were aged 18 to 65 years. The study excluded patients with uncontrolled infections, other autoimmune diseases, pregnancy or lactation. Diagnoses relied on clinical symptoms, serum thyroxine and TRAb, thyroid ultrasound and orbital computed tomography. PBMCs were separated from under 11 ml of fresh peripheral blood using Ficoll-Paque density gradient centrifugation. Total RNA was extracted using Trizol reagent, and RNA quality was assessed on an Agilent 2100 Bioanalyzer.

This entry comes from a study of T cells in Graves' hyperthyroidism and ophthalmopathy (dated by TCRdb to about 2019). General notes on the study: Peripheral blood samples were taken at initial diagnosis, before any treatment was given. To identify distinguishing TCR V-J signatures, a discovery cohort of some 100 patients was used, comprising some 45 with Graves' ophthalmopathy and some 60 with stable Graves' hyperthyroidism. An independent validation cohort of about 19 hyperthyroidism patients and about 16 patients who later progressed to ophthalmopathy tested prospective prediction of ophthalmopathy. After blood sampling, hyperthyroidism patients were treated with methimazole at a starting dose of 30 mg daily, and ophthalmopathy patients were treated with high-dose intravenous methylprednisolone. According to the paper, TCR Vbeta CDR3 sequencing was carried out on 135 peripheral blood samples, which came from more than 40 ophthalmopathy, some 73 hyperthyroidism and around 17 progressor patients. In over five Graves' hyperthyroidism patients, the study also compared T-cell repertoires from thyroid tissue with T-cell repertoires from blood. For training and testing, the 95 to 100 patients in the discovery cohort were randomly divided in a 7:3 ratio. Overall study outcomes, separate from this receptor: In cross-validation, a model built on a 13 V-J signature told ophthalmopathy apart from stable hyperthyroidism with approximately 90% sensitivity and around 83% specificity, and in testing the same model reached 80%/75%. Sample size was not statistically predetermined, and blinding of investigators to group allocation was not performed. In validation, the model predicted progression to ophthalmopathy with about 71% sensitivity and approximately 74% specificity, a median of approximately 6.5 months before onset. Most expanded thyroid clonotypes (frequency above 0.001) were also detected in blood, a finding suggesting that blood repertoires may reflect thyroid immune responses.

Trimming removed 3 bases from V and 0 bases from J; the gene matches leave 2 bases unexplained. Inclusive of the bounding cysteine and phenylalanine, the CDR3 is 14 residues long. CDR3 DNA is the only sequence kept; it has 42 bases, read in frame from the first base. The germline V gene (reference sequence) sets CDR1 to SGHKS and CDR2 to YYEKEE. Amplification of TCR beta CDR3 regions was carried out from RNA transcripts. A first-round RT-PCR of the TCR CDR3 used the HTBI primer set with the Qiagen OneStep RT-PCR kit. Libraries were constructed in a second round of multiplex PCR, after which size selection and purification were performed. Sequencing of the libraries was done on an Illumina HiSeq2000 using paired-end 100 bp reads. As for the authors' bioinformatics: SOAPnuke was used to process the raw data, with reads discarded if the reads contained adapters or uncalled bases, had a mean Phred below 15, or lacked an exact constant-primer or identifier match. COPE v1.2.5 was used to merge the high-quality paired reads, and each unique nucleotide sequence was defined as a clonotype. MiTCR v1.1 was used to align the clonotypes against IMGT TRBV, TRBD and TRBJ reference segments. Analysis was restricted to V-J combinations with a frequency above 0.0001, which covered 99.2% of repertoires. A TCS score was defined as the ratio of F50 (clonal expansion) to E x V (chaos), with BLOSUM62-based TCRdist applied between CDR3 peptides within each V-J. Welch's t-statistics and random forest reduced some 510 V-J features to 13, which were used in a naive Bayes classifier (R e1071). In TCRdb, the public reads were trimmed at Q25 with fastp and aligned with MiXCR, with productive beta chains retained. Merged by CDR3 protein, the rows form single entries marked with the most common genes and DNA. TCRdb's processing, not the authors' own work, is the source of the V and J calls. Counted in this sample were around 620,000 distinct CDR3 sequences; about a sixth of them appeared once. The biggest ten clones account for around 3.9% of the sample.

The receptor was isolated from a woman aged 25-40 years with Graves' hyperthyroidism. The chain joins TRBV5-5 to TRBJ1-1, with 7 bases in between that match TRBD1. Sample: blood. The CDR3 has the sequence CASSWTGMNTEAFF. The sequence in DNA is TGTGCCAGCAGCTGGACAGGCATGAACACTGAAGCTTTCTTT.